The T cell receptor beta chain under discussion was sequenced for a study of blood T cell repertoires in COVID-19. The wider study: Italy, Spain and the United States were the sources of the convalescent and acute COVID-19 samples. Nucleic acid was either cDNA or gDNA, and it came from T cells, B-cell-depleted T cells, or PBMCs.

Original methodology: Amplified reference gene primers provided the basis for estimating nucleated cell counts. The table came from immunoSEQ multiplex PCR; TCRdb's copy has only in-frame clones and leaves some out. V, J and clone size reflect that table, while D and trimming were determined from the DNA. The data hold just over 250,000 clones, with more than 75% observed a single time. This CDR3 has 14 residues. CDR1 SGHDT and CDR2 YYEEEE come from the germline V gene. V lost 4 bases and J 3 bases, leaving 13 bases between the germline ends. This clone was counted between two and nine times. This TCR derives from a man aged 35-49 years who had recovered from COVID-19. Sequences were obtained from peripheral blood. V and J are TRBV5-6 and TRBJ1-2; D is unclear. The CDR3 bases are TGTGCCAGCAGCGGGAGGAACAGATACTATGGCTACACCTTC. Translating gives CASSGRNRYYGYTF.